The T cell receptor beta chain under discussion was sequenced for a study of breast tumors, draining lymph nodes, adjacent tissues. Study conclusions and caveats: Tumor and nontumor repertoires were significantly more similar in luminal-like than in basal-like breast cancer.

Axillary draining lymph nodes of breast cancer patients supplied the node samples. One entry per CDR3 protein, called by TCRdb with MiXCR from the multiplex PCR reads. The sample includes 65,000 to 80,000 distinct CDR3 sequences, roughly 19% of them seen just once. The CDR3 loop spans 14 amino acids. Germline CDR1 and CDR2: DFQATT and SNEGSKA (reference sequence). With 6 bases clipped from V and 6 bases from J, the junction kept 8 bases outside the gene matches. This clonotype has ten or more counts. The antigen remains undetermined. V is TRBV20-1 and J is TRBJ1-4; 9 bases line up with TRBD1. The source material was axillary lymph node tissue. This sequence originates from a female donor with breast cancer. Some clones in this sample may be carry-over from other donors' samples. This CDR3 reads CSAQNRGRDEKLFF. In nucleotides, the CDR3 is TGCAGTGCCCAGAACAGGGGGCGTGATGAAAAACTGTTTTTT.